This T cell receptor beta chain appears in the sequencing data of a study of T cells in Graves' hyperthyroidism and ophthalmopathy. Study overall: Peripheral blood was taken when the disease was first diagnosed, before any treatment began.

RNA transcripts provided the source from which TCR beta CDR3 regions were amplified. Primed by the HTBI set, a first-round RT-PCR was run on the TCR CDR3. A single record per CDR3 protein comes from TCRdb applying MiXCR to the multiplex PCR reads. The table shows 150,000 to 200,000 distinct CDR3 sequences, with about 15% occurring only once. This CDR3 spans 14 amino acids. CDR1 and CDR2 (germline): SGHAT, FQDESV (reference sequence). Trimming removed 5 bases at V and 0 bases at J, with 11 bases between. It was approximately 9.4 ml of fresh peripheral blood that supplied the PBMCs. The receptor's source is a woman aged 45-65 years with Graves' hyperthyroidism. The specimen sequenced was blood. The rearrangement uses TRBV11-1 and TRBJ2-7; D uncertain. The CDR3 DNA is TGTGCCAGCAGCCTCACCGGGCTCTCCTACGAGCAGTACTTC. Its protein product is CASSLTGLSYEQYF. The whole variable domain, filled in from reference TRBV11-1 and TRBJ2-7, reads EAEVAQSPRYKITEKSQAVAFWCDPISGHATLYWYRQILGQGPELLVQFQDESVVDDSQLPKDRFSAERLKGVDSTLKIQPAELGDSAMYLCASSLTGLSYEQYFGPGTRLTVT.